The source of this T cell receptor beta chain is a study of blood T cell repertoires in COVID-19. Study background: Samples representing acute and convalescent COVID-19 were sourced from the United States, Italy and Spain. T cells, B-cell-depleted T cells, or PBMCs provided the cDNA or gDNA that served as material.

As handled by the study authors: Scientists estimated how many nucleated cells there were by amplifying reference gene primers. Assay used: immunoSEQ multiplex PCR; TCRdb lists only in-frame clones, some missing. Clonal size and the V and J genes are those of that table, whereas D and trimming came from the DNA. This table has some 170,000 clones, approximately 80% appearing once. CDR1 and CDR2 (germline): MRHNA, SNTAGT. The CDR3 runs 16 residues. With 2 bases clipped from V and 5 bases from J, the junction kept 6 bases outside the gene matches. Seattle enrolled patients during active infection and tracked them longitudinally.

The sample taken for sequencing was peripheral blood. The rearrangement joins TRBV6-4 to TRBJ2-2; 9 bases fit TRBD2. This receptor was taken from a middle-aged woman with COVID-19, enrolled during active disease. CDR3 loop: CASSDTVAGATGELFF. CDR3 nucleotide sequence: TGTGCCAGCAGTGACACGGTAGCGGGAGCAACCGGGGAGCTGTTTTTT.